This record covers a single TCR beta chain. Its specificity is unknown. One end of the junction fails to match germline, which may point to a read error. The data originate from a study of T cell repertoires in cytomegalovirus infection. The overall study: Recently identified HLA-C-restricted CMV epitopes and well-studied HLA-B-restricted CMV epitopes were used by the study. Based on public TCR beta signatures, there were indications of CMV infection and of a matching HLA type. Study-level findings and limits: Summed public TCR beta family frequency identified CMV carriers bearing the relevant HLA. Within the response measured ex vivo, HLA-C-restricted CMV-specific TCR beta clonotypes were dominant.

Germline CDR1 and CDR2: LNHDA and SQIVND (reference sequence). The CDR3 consists of 15 residues. Via MiXCR, TCRdb re-called the reads, giving one row per CDR3 protein. The repertoire includes 830,000 or so distinct CDR3 sequences, roughly 33% of them detected once, and 9.5% to 15% sits in the top ten. Material: cultured CD8+ T cells from PBMCs, obtained from culture after CMV antigen stimulation. This TCR was recovered from a human donor in good health (CMV status not recorded). Some clones in this sample may be carry-over from other donors' samples. This rearrangement joins TRBV19 to TRBJ1-6; D is ambiguous. The CDR3 region is CTSAVEEDYNSPLHF. The CDR3 DNA reads as TGTACCAGTGCGGTGGAAGAGGACTATAATTCACCCCTCCACTTT.